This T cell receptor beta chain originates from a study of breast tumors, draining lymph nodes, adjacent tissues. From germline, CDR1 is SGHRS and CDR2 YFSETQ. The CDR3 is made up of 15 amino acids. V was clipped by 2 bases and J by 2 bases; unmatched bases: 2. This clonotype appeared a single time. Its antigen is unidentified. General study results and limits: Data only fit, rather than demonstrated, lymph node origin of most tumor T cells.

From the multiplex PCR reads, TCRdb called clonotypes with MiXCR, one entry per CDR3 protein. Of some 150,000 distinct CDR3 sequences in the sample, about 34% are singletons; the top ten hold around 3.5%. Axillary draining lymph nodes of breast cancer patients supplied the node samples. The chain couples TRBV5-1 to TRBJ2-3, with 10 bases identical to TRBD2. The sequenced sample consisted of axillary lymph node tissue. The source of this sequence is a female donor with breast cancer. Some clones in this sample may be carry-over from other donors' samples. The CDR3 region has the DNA TGCGCCAGCAGCTTCGGACTAGCGGTCACAGATACGCAGTATTTT. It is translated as CASSFGLAVTDTQYF. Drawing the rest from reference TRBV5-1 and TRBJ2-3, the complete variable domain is KAGVTQTPRYLIKTRGQQVTLSCSPISGHRSVSWYQQTPGQGLQFLFEYFSETQRNKGNFPGRFSGRQFSNSRSEMNVSTLELGDSALYLCASSFGLAVTDTQYFGPGTRLTVL.